This passage covers 26 T cell receptor beta chains from one sample sequenced in a study of cytomegalovirus exposure and HLA in healthy donors. Amplification used 60 Vbeta primers and 13 Jbeta primers. Clones were sequenced by immunoSEQ multiplex PCR, and TCRdb holds only the in-frame ones, with some missing. The table includes about 170,000 clones, about 82% detected once. The sequencing sample was made of PBMCs. The receptors derive from a woman aged 45-59 years in good health and CMV-seropositive.

The V and J genes are TRBV7-9 and TRBJ1-5, with 7 bases fitting TRBD1. The J segment lost 7 bases and the V segment lost 4 bases, leaving 10 bases of the junction unmatched. Germline loops: CDR1 SEHNR, CDR2 FQNEAQ (reference sequence). The CDR3 extends over 15 amino acids. Here the CDR3 reads CASSSTLTGDQPQHF. The CDR3 nucleotides are TGTGCCAGCAGCTCCACATTAACAGGGGACCAGCCCCAGCATTTT.

This chain links TRBV28 with TRBJ2-3; 8 bases line up with TRBD1. CDR1 MDHEN and CDR2 SYDVKM come from the germline V gene. The CDR3 is made up of 16 amino acids. V shed 5 bases, J shed 0 bases, and the junction held 7 bases outside the gene matches. As DNA, the CDR3 is TGTGCCAGCAGTACGGGGACAGGACTGAGCACAGATACGCAGTATTTT. Translation: CASSTGTGLSTDTQYF.

The chain combines TRBV11-3 with TRBJ2-2; 11 bases match TRBD1. V dropped 5 bases and J dropped 2; count of bases not matched to a gene: 4. The CDR3 length is 16 residues. Per germline, CDR1 SGHNT and CDR2 YENEEA. DNA of the CDR3: TGTGCCAGCAGCCCGTGGACAGGGGGCAACACCGGGGAGCTGTTTTTT. Its translation is CASSPWTGGNTGELFF.

The chain links TRBV4-3 to TRBJ2-1, with 10 bases matching TRBD2. Germline CDR1 reads LGHNA; CDR2 reads YSLEER. This CDR3 contains 20 residues. With 4 bases clipped from V and 2 bases from J, the junction kept 17 bases outside the gene matches. The CDR3 here is CASSLDGASGGLRTYNEQFF. The DNA of the CDR3 is TGCGCCAGCAGCCTTGACGGGGCTAGCGGGGGTTTAAGAACCTACAATGAGCAGTTCTTC.

The chain has TRBV9 and TRBJ2-7, with 9 bases lining up with TRBD1. The CDR3 totals 18 residues. Trimming took 0 bases from V and 2 from J; bases not matched to a gene: 12. Germline V gene sequence: CDR1 SGDLS, CDR2 YYNGEE. CDR3 bases: TGTGCCAGCAGCGTAGGAACAGGGGGCGCGGCGGGGGCCTACGAGCAGTACTTC. Its protein product is CASSVGTGGAAGAYEQYF.

This chain connects TRBV18 to TRBJ2-5, with D maybe TRBD1 (6 bases). The better agreement between TRBJ2-7 and the DNA end casts doubt on the J call. The length of the CDR3 is 13 residues. In germline, CDR1 is KGHSH, CDR2 LQKENI. In DNA form, the CDR3 reads TGTGCCAGCTCACGACAGGATTACTACGAGCAGTACTTC. Translation gives CASSRQDYYEQYF.

This chain connects TRBV7-6 to TRBJ2-1, with D possibly being TRBD1 (6 bases). V was shortened by 5 bases and J by 6 bases, with 11 bases between the two germline ends. Germline V gene data show CDR1 as SGHVS and CDR2 as FNYEAQ. CDR3 length: 13 residues. The CDR3: CASSTYRVNEQFF. CDR3 sequence (DNA): TGTGCCAGCAGCACTTACAGGGTCAATGAGCAGTTCTTC. The full variable domain, in which reference TRBV7-6 and TRBJ2-1 provide the parts outside the CDR3, is GAGVSQSPRYKVTKRGQDVALRCDPISGHVSLYWYRQALGQGPEFLTYFNYEAQQDKSGLPNDRFSAERPEGSISTLTIQRTEQRDSAMYRCASSTYRVNEQFFGPGTRLTVL.

The gene calls are TRBV15 and TRBJ2-1; D possibly corresponds to TRBD2 (6 bases). V lost 5 bases to trimming and J lost 8 bases, with 16 bases between them. Germline CDR1 and CDR2: LNHNV and YYDKDF (reference sequence). The CDR3 consists of 14 residues. CDR3 in DNA: TGTGCCACCAGCTTGTGGGGAGGTATCGATGAGCAGTTCTTC. Translated, it gives CATSLWGGIDEQFF.

This clone was found a few times. The chain couples TRBV7-6 to TRBJ2-7; 9 nucleotides match TRBD1. This CDR3 comprises 14 residues. V lost 1 base and J lost 2; bases outside the gene matches: 0. Germline lookup yields CDR1 SGHVS and CDR2 FNYEAQ. CDR3: CASSLDRGPYEQYF. The CDR3 DNA sequence: TGTGCCAGCAGCTTAGACAGGGGGCCCTACGAGCAGTACTTC.

A single count supports this clone. The rearrangement links TRBV19 to TRBJ2-7; tentatively, D is TRBD2 (5 bases). CDR3 length equals 18 residues. Germline V gene sequence: CDR1 LNHDA, CDR2 SQIVND (reference sequence). Trimming pared 5 bases from V and 2 bases from J, leaving 25 bases between. The CDR3 spells CASSARRVRLPRAYEQYF. In DNA form, the CDR3 reads TGTGCCAGTAGTGCCCGTCGGGTTAGGTTGCCGCGGGCCTACGAGCAGTACTTC. Full variable domain (missing parts from reference TRBV19 and TRBJ2-7): DGGITQSPKYLFRKEGQNVTLSCEQNLNHDAMYWYRQDPGQGLRLIYYSQIVNDFQKGDIAEGYSVSREKKESFPLTVTSAQKNPTAFYLCASSARRVRLPRAYEQYFGPGTRLTVT.

The V and J genes are TRBV18 and TRBJ1-5; D is unresolved. Germline assignment: CDR1 KGHSH and CDR2 LQKENI. V gave up 3 bases and J gave up 0 bases, with 15 bases separating them. The CDR3 extends over 17 amino acids. The CDR3 region is CASSPFPTLNSNQPQHF. The CDR3 DNA sequence: TGTGCCAGCTCACCGTTCCCCACCCTAAATAGCAATCAGCCCCAGCATTTT.

This clone has only one observation. CDR3 loop: CAWSLFLTGNEQYF. CDR3 sequence (DNA): TGTGCCTGGAGCCTATTTTTGACAGGTAACGAGCAGTACTTC. The rearrangement links TRBV30 to TRBJ2-7, with TRBD1 as a possible D gene (6 bases). The CDR3 spans 14 residues. The V gene lost 3 bases and the J gene lost 5 bases, with 17 bases spanning the gap. Germline V CDR1 and CDR2: GTSNPN, SVGIG (reference sequence).

This chain uses TRBV7-2 with TRBJ1-2; D is ambiguous. Germline CDR1 SGHTA, CDR2 FQGNSA. The CDR3 contains 16 residues. V dropped 2 bases and J dropped 2 bases, with 15 bases sitting between them. The CDR3 DNA reads TGTGCCAGCAGCTTACCTAACAGCCCCTTAAACTATGGCTACACCTTC. Translated, it gives CASSLPNSPLNYGYTF.

This clone has only one observation. The chain uses TRBV9 and TRBJ2-2; D gene uncertain. CDR3 length equals 17 residues. The V gene's germline CDR1 is SGDLS and CDR2 YYNGEE. V was shortened by 5 bases and J by 0 bases, with 17 bases between the two germline ends. CDR3 amino acids: CASSHSRGTSNTGELFF. The CDR3 bases are TGTGCCAGCAGTCATAGTCGCGGCACCTCGAACACCGGGGAGCTGTTTTTT. The full variable domain, rest sourced from reference TRBV9 and TRBJ2-2, is DSGVTQTPKHLITATGQRVTLRCSPRSGDLSVYWYQQSLDQGLQFLIQYYNGEERAKGNILERFSAQQFPDLHSELNLSSLELGDSALYFCASSHSRGTSNTGELFFGEGSRLTVL.

This clone was detected only once. The J gene is TRBJ1-1, the V gene TRBV7-9; D is unresolved. V dropped 5 bases and J dropped 1 base, with 14 bases sitting between them. The CDR3 consists of 15 residues. CDR1 SEHNR and CDR2 FQNEAQ come from the germline V gene (reference sequence). The CDR3 coding sequence is TGTGCCAGCAGCCCAACATCTTACACGAACACTGAAGCTTTCTTT. Encoded protein: CASSPTSYTNTEAFF.

This chain links TRBV5-1 with TRBJ1-3; 7 bases align to TRBD1. The CDR3 has 14 amino acids. V trimming: 4 bases; J trimming: 3 bases; junction bases outside the gene matches: 4. CDR1 and CDR2 from the germline V gene are SGHRS and YFSETQ. The CDR3 bases are TGCGCCAGCAGCCCTGACAGGGTTGGAAACACCATATATTTT. It specifies CASSPDRVGNTIYF.

The V and J genes are TRBV5-8 and TRBJ2-3, with D perhaps matching TRBD1 (6 bases). CDR1 and CDR2 from the germline V gene are SGHTS and YDEGEE. The CDR3 has 15 residues. The V end lost 6 bases, the J end lost 2 bases, and 16 bases lay between the germline ends. CDR3 loop: CASTLSGAPTDTQYF. In DNA, the CDR3 is TGTGCCAGCACACTGTCAGGGGCTCCCACAGATACGCAGTATTTT.

Comments on this clone: The junction shows a germline mismatch at one end, possibly a read error. Other DNA sequences of this sample code for an identical CDR3. CDR3 amino acids: CASSLDAGRDYGYTF. CDR3 DNA sequence: TGTGCCAGCAGCTTGGACGCGGGGCGCGACTATGGCTACACTTTC. The chain links TRBV5-4 to TRBJ1-2, with D possibly matching TRBD1 (5 bases). The CDR3 totals 15 residues. Germline-derived CDR1 and CDR2 are SGHNT and YYREEE (reference sequence).

This clone showed up just a few times. This chain links TRBV6-6 with TRBJ1-5, with D hard to call. CDR3 size: 13 residues. Germline V gene data show CDR1 as MNHNY and CDR2 as SVGAGI (reference sequence). V was pared by 2 bases and J by 5 bases, with 7 bases between. DNA for the CDR3: TGTGCCAGCAGTTACGTCGGGGATCAGCCCCAGCATTTT. Its protein product is CASSYVGDQPQHF.

A single count supports this clone. The gene calls are TRBV6-4 and TRBJ2-5; TRBD2 might be the D (6 bases). In germline, CDR1 is MRHNA, CDR2 SNTAGT. V dropped 6 bases and J dropped 1 base, with 18 bases sitting between them. The CDR3 runs to 16 residues. CDR3 DNA: TGTGCCAGCAGCAGCACCCCCGGGAGCCTCCAAGAGACCCAGTACTTC. It yields the protein CASSSTPGSLQETQYF.

The chain recombines TRBV27 with TRBJ2-5, with D possibly being TRBD2 (6 bases). The J call is in doubt because the DNA end fits TRBJ2-7 better. CDR3 length: 14 amino acids. Per germline, CDR1 MNHEY and CDR2 SMNVEV (reference sequence). CDR3 DNA sequence: TGTGCCAGCAGTTCCCTAGCGAGGTCCTACGAGCAGTACTTC. It is translated as CASSSLARSYEQYF.

The chain joins TRBV28 to TRBJ1-1; no definite D call. CDR1 MDHEN and CDR2 SYDVKM come from the germline V gene. Trimming shortened V by 7 bases and J by 4 bases, and 16 bases separated the two germline ends. This CDR3 spans 14 amino acids. CDR3 coding DNA: TGTGCCAGCACCGTTCGGTCTGTTGGCACTGAAGCTTTCTTT. Translating gives CASTVRSVGTEAFF.

V and J are TRBV6-4 and TRBJ1-2; a weak D match, TRBD1 (5 bases). The CDR3 extends over 16 amino acids. Trimming removed 5 bases from V and 4 bases from J, with 20 bases in between. Germline V CDR1 and CDR2: MRHNA, SNTAGT. The CDR3 DNA follows: TGTGCCAGCAGTCCCGAATGGGGCAGGCCCCTCTATGGCTACACCTTC. Translating it yields CASSPEWGRPLYGYTF.

The rearrangement uses TRBV14 and TRBJ1-2; no definite D call. This CDR3 has 16 amino acids. Trimming cost V 5 bases and J 0 bases, with 16 bases left between them. Germline-derived CDR1 and CDR2 are SGHDN and FVKESK. CDR3 sequence (DNA): TGTGCCAGCAGCTTAACCCAGTTTCGTACTAACTATGGCTACACCTTC. Residues: CASSLTQFRTNYGYTF.

A few counts support this clone. The chain uses TRBV28 and TRBJ2-4; 7 bases map to TRBD1. Germline CDR1 MDHEN, CDR2 SYDVKM. This CDR3 has 15 amino acids. Germline trimming cut 3 bases from V and 1 base from J; bases unmatched to any gene: 3. The CDR3 nucleotides are TGTGCCAGCAGTTTTACAGGGGTGGCCAAAAACATTCAGTACTTC. Its translation is CASSFTGVAKNIQYF.

The chain combines TRBV4-3 with TRBJ1-6; D is undetermined. Germline-derived CDR1 and CDR2 are LGHNA and YSLEER. V dropped 0 bases and J dropped 11 bases, with 17 bases sitting between them. This CDR3 is built from 16 residues. CDR3 sequence: CASSQEVDWKNPPLHF. DNA for the CDR3: TGCGCCAGCAGCCAAGAGGTGGACTGGAAAAATCCACCCCTCCACTTT.